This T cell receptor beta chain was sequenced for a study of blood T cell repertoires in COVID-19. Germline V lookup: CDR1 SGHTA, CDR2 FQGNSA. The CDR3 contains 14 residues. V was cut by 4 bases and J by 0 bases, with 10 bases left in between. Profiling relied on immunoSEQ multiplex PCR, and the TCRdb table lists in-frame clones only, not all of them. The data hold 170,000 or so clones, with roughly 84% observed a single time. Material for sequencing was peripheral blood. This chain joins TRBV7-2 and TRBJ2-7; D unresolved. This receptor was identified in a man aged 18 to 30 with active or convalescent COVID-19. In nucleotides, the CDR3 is TGTGCCAGCAGCTCCCAATTAGTCTCCTACGAGCAGTACTTC. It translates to CASSSQLVSYEQYF.